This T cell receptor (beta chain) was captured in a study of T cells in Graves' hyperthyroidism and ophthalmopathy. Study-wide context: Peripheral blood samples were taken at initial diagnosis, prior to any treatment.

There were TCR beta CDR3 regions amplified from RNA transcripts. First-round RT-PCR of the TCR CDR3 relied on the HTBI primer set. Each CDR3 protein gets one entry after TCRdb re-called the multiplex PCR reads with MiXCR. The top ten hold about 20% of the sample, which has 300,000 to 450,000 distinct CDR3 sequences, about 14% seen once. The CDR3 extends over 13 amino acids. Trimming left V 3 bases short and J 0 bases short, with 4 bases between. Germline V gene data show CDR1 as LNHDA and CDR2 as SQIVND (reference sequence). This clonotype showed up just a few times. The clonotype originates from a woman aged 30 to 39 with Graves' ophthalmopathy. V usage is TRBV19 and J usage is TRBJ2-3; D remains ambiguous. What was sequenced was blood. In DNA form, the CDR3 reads TGTGCCAGTAGTATTGGGAGCACAGATACGCAGTATTTT. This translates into CASSIGSTDTQYF.